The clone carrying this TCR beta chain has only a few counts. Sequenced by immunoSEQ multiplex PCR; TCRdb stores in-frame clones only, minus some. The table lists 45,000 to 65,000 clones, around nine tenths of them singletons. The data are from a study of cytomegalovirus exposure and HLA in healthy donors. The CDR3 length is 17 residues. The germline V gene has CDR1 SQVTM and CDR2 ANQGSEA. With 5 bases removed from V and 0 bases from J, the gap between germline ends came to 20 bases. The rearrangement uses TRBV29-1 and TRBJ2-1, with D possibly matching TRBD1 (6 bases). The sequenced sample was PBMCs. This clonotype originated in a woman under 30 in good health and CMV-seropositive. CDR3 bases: TGCAGCGTTTTAGGCTACGAGACGGACAGCTCCTACAATGAGCAGTTCTTC. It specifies CSVLGYETDSSYNEQFF.